A selection of T cell receptor beta chains follows, all from one sample in a study of cytomegalovirus exposure and HLA in healthy donors. The table came from immunoSEQ multiplex PCR; TCRdb's copy has only in-frame clones and leaves some out. The repertoire holds around 190,000 clones, with less than 80% as singletons. The sequencing input was PBMCs. The receptors stem from a woman aged 40-49 years in good health and CMV-seronegative. The CDR3 runs from the conserved cysteine through the conserved F or W. D genes are given only for firm matches. Rows may omit the clone size; those that give it use once, few, many or a size class.

abundance,d_gene,j_gene,v_gene,CDR3nt,CDR3aa
few,.,TRBJ1-1,TRBV6-1,TGTGCCAGTGATAGTCCGGGGACTGAAGCTTTCTTT,CASDSPGTEAFF
.,TRBD2,TRBJ2-4,TRBV4-1,TGCGCCAGCAGCCAAGATCGGCGCGGGAGTCAAAACATTCAGTACTTC,CASSQDRRGSQNIQYF
.,.,TRBJ1-1,TRBV6-5,TGTGCCAGCAGTTACTCGCCAGGGGACACTGAAGCTTTCTTT,CASSYSPGDTEAFF
.,.,TRBJ2-7,TRBV11-3,TGTGCCAGCAGCCACCGAACCAGCTACGAGCAGTACTTC,CASSHRTSYEQYF
.,.,TRBJ2-5,TRBV18,TGTGCCAGCTCTCCCGACGGTCAGGGGACCCAGTACTTC,CASSPDGQGTQYF
once,.,TRBJ1-5,TRBV28,TGTGCCAGCAATTCCCCCTACAGCAGGGGAAGCAATCAGCCCCAGCATTTT,CASNSPYSRGSNQPQHF
.,.,TRBJ2-2,TRBV19,TGTGCCACCGTATCCCCTCTCAACACCGGGGAGCTGTTTTTT,CATVSPLNTGELFF
.,.,TRBJ2-7,TRBV5-1,TGCGCCAGCAGCTTGGGAAGCGGACCCCGGGAGCAGTACTTC,CASSLGSGPREQYF
.,.,TRBJ1-1,TRBV6-5,TGTGCCAGCAGTTACTCGAGCGGGGTGGGGTACACTGAAGCTTTCTTT,CASSYSSGVGYTEAFF
.,.,TRBJ2-2,TRBV9,TGTGCCAGCAGCGGTTCCCCCCTCGGGAGATCCCCCGGGGAGCTGTTTTTT,CASSGSPLGRSPGELFF
.,.,TRBJ2-5,TRBV7-8,TGTGCCAGCAGCTTCGGCGGAGAGACCCAGTACTTC,CASSFGGETQYF
once,.,TRBJ2-1,TRBV21-1,TGTGCCAGCAGCAACGACAGGGCGCGGCCCCCGCCCCCAAACAATGAGCAGTTCTTC,CASSNDRARPPPPNNEQFF
.,.,TRBJ1-1,TRBV11-2,TGTGCCAGCAGCTTAGGGGTGGTGGTGAGGGACACTGAAGCTTTCTTT,CASSLGVVVRDTEAFF
.,TRBD2,TRBJ2-1,TRBV9,TGTGCCAGCAGCCCCGGGACTAGCGGGAATGTTAAGTTCTTC,CASSPGTSGNVKFF
.,TRBD2,TRBJ2-7,TRBV9,TGTGCCAGCGGGAGAGCGGGGGCGGACGAGCAGTACTTC,CASGRAGADEQYF
.,TRBD2,TRBJ2-7,TRBV6-5,TGTGCCAGCAGCGGGAGGGTCAACGAGCAGTACTTC,CASSGRVNEQYF
.,.,TRBJ1-1,TRBV27,TGTGCCAGCAGTCAGGGGTACCTGAACACTGAAGCTTTCTTT,CASSQGYLNTEAFF
.,.,TRBJ2-3,TRBV29-1,TGCAGCGTTGGACTATCCACAGATACGCAGTATTTT,CSVGLSTDTQYF
.,.,TRBJ1-2,TRBV7-9,TGTGCCAGCAGCTTACCAGGGGATGGCTACACCTTC,CASSLPGDGYTF
.,TRBD2,TRBJ2-2,TRBV29-1,TGCAGCGTGGCCCCCGGGACTAGAACCGGGGAGCTGTTTTTT,CSVAPGTRTGELFF
.,.,TRBJ2-7,TRBV28,TGTGCCAGCAGCCCTAGGGGGGGGACATACGAGCAGTACTTC,CASSPRGGTYEQYF
.,TRBD2,TRBJ2-1,TRBV27,TGTGCCAGCAGCCCGGGACTAGCGGGCGGGGAGCAGTTCTTC,CASSPGLAGGEQFF
.,TRBD2,TRBJ2-1,TRBV4-1,TGCGCCAGCAGCCAAGATTCGGGCGGGGGGGCCTGGGGGAATGAGCAGTTCTTC,CASSQDSGGGAWGNEQFF
.,.,TRBJ1-1,TRBV11-3,TGTGCCAGCAGCCCCCCGACAGGCATGAACACTGAAGCTTTCTTT,CASSPPTGMNTEAFF
.,TRBD2,TRBJ2-3,TRBV7-2,TGTGCCAGCAGCTTAGCTCTAGCGGGGGGCCAGGGGGATACGCAGTATTTT,CASSLALAGGQGDTQYF
few,.,TRBJ2-7,TRBV7-8,TGTGCCAGCAGCTTACGGTACTCCTACGAGCAGTACTTC,CASSLRYSYEQYF
.,.,TRBJ1-2,TRBV19,TGTGCCAGTACTGTAAGCGGACTCTATGGCTACACCTTC,CASTVSGLYGYTF
.,TRBD1,TRBJ2-1,TRBV28,TGTGCCAGCAGCTCGACCGGGACAGGGGGCTCCTACAATGAGCAGTTCTTC,CASSSTGTGGSYNEQFF
.,.,TRBJ1-2,TRBV18,TGTGCCAGCTCACCAGCGGTAACAGGACCCTTGGGCTACACCTTC,CASSPAVTGPLGYTF
.,.,TRBJ2-6,TRBV30,TGTGCCTGGAAGATAGGGGGACCTGGGGCCAACGTCCTGACTTTC,CAWKIGGPGANVLTF
.,.,TRBJ2-2,TRBV15,TGTGCCACCAGAGTGAGTCGTCTCGGTTCCGGCGGGGAGCTGTTTTTT,CATRVSRLGSGGELFF
.,TRBD1,TRBJ2-7,TRBV11-2,TGTGCCAGCAGCTTAGATGGGACAGGGCTTTACGAGCAGTACTTC,CASSLDGTGLYEQYF
.,TRBD1,TRBJ1-1,TRBV2,TGTGCCAGCGCGGGTCAGGGGGTGACTGAAGCTTTCTTT,CASAGQGVTEAFF
.,TRBD2,TRBJ2-7,TRBV10-1,TGCGCCACCCGGCGGGAGGAGGGCACCTACGAGCAGTACTTC,CATRREEGTYEQYF
.,.,TRBJ1-1,TRBV21-1,TGTGCCAGCAGCAAAGGGGGGCACCCAAGACGGACTGAAGCTTTCTTT,CASSKGGHPRRTEAFF
.,TRBD1,TRBJ1-1,TRBV12-5,TGTGCTAGTGTACTGGGACAGCCGAACACTGAAGCTTTCTTT,CASVLGQPNTEAFF
few,TRBD1,TRBJ1-2,TRBV6-5,TGTGCCAGCAGTTACTCCGCGGGACAGGCCCCCTATGGCTACACCTTC,CASSYSAGQAPYGYTF
.,TRBD1,TRBJ1-1,TRBV11-3,TGTGCCAGCAGCTTAGCCTCGACAGGGGCTGAAGCTTTCTTT,CASSLASTGAEAFF
.,.,TRBJ1-2,TRBV6-1,TGTGCCAGCGGCAAAGGACAGCTCTATGGCTACACCTTC,CASGKGQLYGYTF
.,TRBD1,TRBJ1-5,TRBV13,TGTGCCAGCAGCTTCGGGACAGGGACTCAGCCCCAGCATTTT,CASSFGTGTQPQHF
few,TRBD2,TRBJ2-7,TRBV5-1,TGCGCCAGCAGGCGGACGGGGGGGGAGCAGTACTTC,CASRRTGGEQYF
.,TRBD1,TRBJ1-2,TRBV6-5,TGTGCCAGCAGCCCGGGACAGGATTATTATGGCTACACCTTC,CASSPGQDYYGYTF
.,.,TRBJ2-7,TRBV7-2,TGTGCCAGCAGCTTAAAAAGGGGGACCGAGCAGTACTTC,CASSLKRGTEQYF
once,.,TRBJ1-1,TRBV19,TGTGCCAGTAGGAAACAGCCTATGAACACTGAAGCTTTCTTT,CASRKQPMNTEAFF
.,.,TRBJ2-1,TRBV7-2,TGTGCCAGCAGCTTTGGGAGGTACAATGAGCAGTTCTTC,CASSFGRYNEQFF
.,.,TRBJ1-2,TRBV5-6,TGTGCCAGCAGCTTGGATTCAGGGATCTATGGCTACACCTTC,CASSLDSGIYGYTF
.,.,TRBJ1-1,TRBV5-4,TGTGCCAGCGGGTCGGGAGGTGTCATGAACACTGAAGCTTTCTTT,CASGSGGVMNTEAFF
few,TRBD1,TRBJ1-1,TRBV19,TGTGCCAGTAGTATGGGACAGCCCCACACTGAAGCTTTCTTT,CASSMGQPHTEAFF
.,.,TRBJ1-2,TRBV19,TGTGCCAGTAGTATAGGAGGGACACAAATCTATGGCTACACCTTC,CASSIGGTQIYGYTF
few,.,TRBJ1-3,TRBV7-8,TGTGCCAGCAAAAATCCTTCTGGAAACACCATATATTTT,CASKNPSGNTIYF
.,.,TRBJ2-7,TRBV19,TGTGCCAGTAGTCTCGGGGTATCTAGCTCCTACGAGCAGTACTTC,CASSLGVSSSYEQYF
few,.,TRBJ1-3,TRBV28,TGTGCCAGCAGTTGGGGGCGAGCGGTTAGACGGAAGGGAGACACCATATATTTT,CASSWGRAVRRKGDTIYF